This entry lists 22 T cell receptor beta chains sequenced from one sample in a study of blood T cell repertoires in COVID-19. Only in-frame clones appear in the TCRdb table, and some are missing; sequencing was by immunoSEQ multiplex PCR. Here the sample spans approximately 290,000 clones, around 85% being singletons. Material for sequencing was PBMCs or T cells enriched from blood (not recorded which). These receptor sequences come from a woman in her thirties who had recovered from COVID-19.

The chain joins TRBV28 to TRBJ1-5; D is perhaps TRBD1 (5 bases). This CDR3 has 12 residues. V lost 5 bases and J lost 6, with 8 bases in between. CDR1 and CDR2 (germline): MDHEN, SYDVKM. CDR3 sequence: CASSQGGQPQHF. The DNA for the CDR3 is TGTGCCAGCAGTCAGGGCGGTCAGCCCCAGCATTTT.

The gene calls are TRBV29-1 and TRBJ1-1; no definite D call. Trimming removed 4 bases from V and 3 bases from J, with 3 bases in between. Germline V gene data show CDR1 as SQVTM and CDR2 as ANQGSEA. CDR3 size: 10 residues. CDR3 DNA sequence: TGCAGCGTTGTATACACTGAAGCTTTCTTT. Its translation: CSVVYTEAFF.

CDR3 protein: CASSWADSTGETQYF. The CDR3 bases are TGCGCCAGCAGCTGGGCGGACTCGACCGGAGAGACCCAGTACTTC. The genes are TRBV5-1 and TRBJ2-5; TRBD2 might be the D (5 bases). Per the germline V gene, CDR1 is SGHRS and CDR2 is YFSETQ. The ends were cut back, 3 bases at V and 4 bases at J, with 16 bases in the middle. This CDR3 is built from 15 residues. The variable domain in full, with the rest retrieved from reference TRBV5-1 and TRBJ2-5, is KAGVTQTPRYLIKTRGQQVTLSCSPISGHRSVSWYQQTPGQGLQFLFEYFSETQRNKGNFPGRFSGRQFSNSRSEMNVSTLELGDSALYLCASSWADSTGETQYFGPGTRLLVL.

As to this clone: Germline is not matched at one junction end, which may reflect a read error. The CDR3 here is CAGSISYQPGQGFNQPQHF. In DNA form, the CDR3 reads TGTGCCGGCAGCATTAGCTACCAACCGGGACAGGGTTTCAATCAGCCCCAGCATTTT. The chain recombines TRBV7-2 with TRBJ1-5; TRBD1 matches 9 bases. The CDR3 covers 19 residues. From germline, CDR1 is SGHTA and CDR2 FQGNSA.

This chain links TRBV7-6 with TRBJ2-5; D may be TRBD2 (6 bases). Germline CDR1 and CDR2: SGHVS and FNYEAQ. CDR3 length equals 17 residues. With 0 bases removed from V and 2 bases from J, the gap between germline ends came to 16 bases. The CDR3 nucleotides read TGTGCCAGCAGCTTAGCGGGAGGTCGGGGGTTACAAGAGACCCAGTACTTC. The encoded protein is CASSLAGGRGLQETQYF.

This chain links TRBV18 with TRBJ1-1, with D maybe TRBD1 (5 bases). Germline V gene data show CDR1 as KGHSH and CDR2 as LQKENI. V shed 5 bases and J shed 0 bases, with 10 bases lying between them. This CDR3 has 14 amino acids. Written as DNA, the CDR3 is TGTGCCAGCTCAGGGGGAGGAATGAACACTGAAGCTTTCTTT. Translation: CASSGGGMNTEAFF.

The chain links TRBV7-6 to TRBJ2-1; D is ambiguous. V was clipped by 4 bases and J by 10 bases, with 14 bases between them. The CDR3 runs 13 residues. The V gene's germline CDR1 is SGHVS and CDR2 FNYEAQ. CDR3 sequence reads: CASSSNPRREQFF. As DNA, the CDR3 is TGTGCCAGCAGCTCAAATCCTAGGCGGGAGCAGTTCTTC.

CDR3: CASREQEAGGYEQYF. Here the CDR3 DNA reads TGTGCCAGCAGGGAGCAGGAGGCAGGGGGTTACGAGCAGTACTTC. The rearrangement uses TRBV6-5 and TRBJ2-7; the match to TRBD1 covers 7 bases. V was pared by 6 bases and J by 4 bases, with 12 bases of the junction left unmatched. This CDR3 is built from 15 residues. Per germline, CDR1 MNHEY and CDR2 SVGAGI.

The CDR3 sequence is CASSHPSAATDTQYF. In DNA, the CDR3 is TGTGCCAGCAGCCATCCTAGCGCAGCGACAGATACGCAGTATTTT. The chain is built from TRBV7-6 and TRBJ2-3; the D gene is possibly TRBD2 (6 bases). Germline V gene sequence: CDR1 SGHVS, CDR2 FNYEAQ. Trimming took 5 bases from V and 3 from J, leaving 15 bases between them. This CDR3 has 15 residues.

V usage is TRBV28 and J usage is TRBJ1-2; no clear D gene. This CDR3 is built from 17 residues. Germline values: CDR1 MDHEN, CDR2 SYDVKM. V was trimmed by 2 bases and J by 1 base, leaving 17 bases between them. CDR3: CASSLASLRGLNYGYTF. As DNA, the CDR3 is TGTGCCAGCAGTTTAGCGTCACTTCGAGGGCTTAACTATGGCTACACCTTC.

Regarding this clone: The identical CDR3 is also encoded by other nucleotide sequences in the sample. The chain uses TRBV7-9 and TRBJ1-2; 7 bases match TRBD1. V lost 2 bases to trimming and J lost 6 bases; unmatched junction nucleotides: 0. Germline values: CDR1 SEHNR, CDR2 FQNEAQ (reference sequence). This CDR3 contains 12 residues. CDR3 sequence (DNA): TGTGCCAGCAGCTTAAGGGGGCATGGCTACACCTTC. It codes for CASSLRGHGYTF.

Notes on this clone: Since no conserved phenylalanine or tryptophan closes the CDR3, a read error is the likely cause. Because the CDR3's place on the DNA is in doubt, the DNA is left out and the CDR3 is given as listed by TCRdb. The chain is built from TRBV7-6 and TRBJ1-4. Germline loops: CDR1 SGHVS, CDR2 FNYEAQ. The CDR3 is 10 amino acids in total, end residues counted. This chain's CDR3 is CASSFSIEVR.

The gene calls are TRBV14 and TRBJ2-7; TRBD2 might be the D (6 bases). Per the germline V gene, CDR1 is SGHDN and CDR2 is FVKESK. Trimming removed 0 bases from V and 5 bases from J, with 23 bases in between. The CDR3 totals 18 residues. CDR3: CASSQDEVRGIVVDEQYF. CDR3 DNA sequence: TGTGCCAGCAGCCAAGATGAAGTGCGGGGTATCGTCGTCGACGAGCAGTACTTC.

The chain uses TRBV27 and TRBJ1-5; 7 bases align to TRBD1. The CDR3 extends over 14 amino acids. After removal of 2 bases from V and 5 bases from J, the junction contained 3 bases not matched to a gene. Germline V lookup: CDR1 MNHEY, CDR2 SMNVEV (reference sequence). The CDR3 region is CASSLTGDHQPQHF. In nucleotides, the CDR3 is TGTGCCAGCAGTTTAACAGGGGACCATCAGCCCCAGCATTTT.

This chain connects TRBV5-6 to TRBJ1-3, with TRBD1 as a possible D gene (5 bases). The V and J ends lost 3 bases and 11 bases respectively, with 15 bases between them. The CDR3 runs to 13 residues. Germline values: CDR1 SGHDT, CDR2 YYEEEE. CDR3 protein: CASSSLRAAAIYF. CDR3 sequence (DNA): TGTGCCAGCAGCTCTCTCAGGGCAGCAGCCATATATTTT.

The chain joins TRBV5-5 to TRBJ2-1, with 8 nucleotides matching TRBD2. Germline loops: CDR1 SGHKS, CDR2 YYEKEE (reference sequence). V shed 8 bases and J 15 bases; nucleotides not matched to a gene: 13. The CDR3 length is 12 residues. This CDR3 reads CASGAAGAGWFF. The CDR3 DNA is TGTGCCAGTGGGGCAGCGGGGGCCGGGTGGTTCTTC.

The V gene is TRBV3-1 (or the pseudogene TRBV3-2), the J gene TRBJ1-1, with D uncertain. Trimming took 0 bases from V and 9 from J, leaving 8 bases between them. CDR1 is LGHDT, CDR2 YNNKEL, per germline (reference sequence). The CDR3 consists of 12 residues. CDR3 loop: CASSQEGLKAFF. CDR3 DNA: TGTGCCAGCAGCCAAGAGGGCCTGAAAGCTTTCTTT.

The CDR3 loop is CAISESWGGSGYTF. The CDR3 DNA follows: TGTGCCATCAGTGAGTCTTGGGGGGGAAGTGGCTACACCTTC. V and J are TRBV10-3 and TRBJ1-2, with D tentatively TRBD1 (5 bases). The CDR3 runs 14 residues. The germline V gene encodes CDR1 ENHRY and CDR2 SYGVKD. The V end was cut by 0 bases, the J end by 7 bases, with 12 bases between.

This clone has just one count. The chain is built from TRBV28 and TRBJ1-2; unclear D gene. The CDR3 spans 13 residues. CDR1 MDHEN and CDR2 SYDVKM come from the germline V gene. Trimming took 9 bases from V and 6 from J, leaving 17 bases between them. CDR3 loop: CASNSGQLHGYTF. DNA of the CDR3: TGTGCCAGTAACAGCGGTCAACTACATGGCTACACCTTC.

This clone was seen a single time. CDR3 nucleotides: TGCGCCAGCAGCCCGGGACATCTAAACACCGGGGAGCTGTTTTTT. Protein: CASSPGHLNTGELFF. The V and J genes are TRBV5-1 and TRBJ2-2; D might be TRBD1 (6 bases). The CDR3 is 15 amino acids. Trimming cost V 4 bases and J 2 bases, with 12 bases left between them. Germline V CDR1 and CDR2: SGHRS, YFSETQ.

J is TRBJ1-1 and V is TRBV28; D is unresolved. CDR1 and CDR2 (germline): MDHEN, SYDVKM. Trimming took off 6 bases at V and 4 bases at J, with 6 bases between the two ends. The CDR3 runs to 11 residues. CDR3 sequence reads: CASSSFTEAFF. The DNA of the CDR3 is TGTGCCAGCAGCTCGTTCACTGAAGCTTTCTTT.

J is TRBJ2-1 and V is TRBV9, with 8 bases identical to TRBD2. Trimming took 4 bases from V and 6 from J; bases not matched to a gene: 9. The V gene's germline CDR1 is SGDLS and CDR2 YYNGEE. The CDR3 loop spans 15 amino acids. CDR3 loop: CASSSRSGGSNEQFF. DNA for the CDR3: TGTGCCAGCAGCTCTCGGTCGGGGGGGAGCAATGAGCAGTTCTTC.